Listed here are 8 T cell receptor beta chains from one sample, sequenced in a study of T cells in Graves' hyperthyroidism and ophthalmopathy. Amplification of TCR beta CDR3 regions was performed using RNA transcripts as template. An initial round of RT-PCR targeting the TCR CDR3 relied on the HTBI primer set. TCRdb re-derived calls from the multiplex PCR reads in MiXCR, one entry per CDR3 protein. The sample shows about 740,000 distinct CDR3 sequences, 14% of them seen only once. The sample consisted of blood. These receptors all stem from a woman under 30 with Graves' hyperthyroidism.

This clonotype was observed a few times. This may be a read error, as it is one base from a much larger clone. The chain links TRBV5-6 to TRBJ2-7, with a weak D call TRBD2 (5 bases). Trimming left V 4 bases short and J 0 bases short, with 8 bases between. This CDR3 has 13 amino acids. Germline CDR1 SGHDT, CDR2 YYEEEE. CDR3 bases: TGTGCCAGCAGCCCCGGGAACTCCTACGAGCAGTACTTC. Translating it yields CASSPGNSYEQYF.

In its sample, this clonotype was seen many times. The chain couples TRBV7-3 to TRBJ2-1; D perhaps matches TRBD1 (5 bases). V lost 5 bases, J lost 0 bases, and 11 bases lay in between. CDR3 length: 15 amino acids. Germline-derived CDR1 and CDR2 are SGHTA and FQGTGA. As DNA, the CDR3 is TGTGCCAGCAGCGAAGGACAAAGCTCCTACAATGAGCAGTTCTTC. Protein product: CASSEGQSSYNEQFF.

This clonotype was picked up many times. The DNA of the CDR3 is TGTGCCTCCAGCGGGAGTCTCGCTGAGCAGTTCTTC. It translates to CASSGSLAEQFF. The chain couples TRBV28 to TRBJ2-1; 8 nucleotides line up with TRBD2. The CDR3 loop spans 12 amino acids. After removal of 11 bases from V and 9 bases from J, the junction contained 9 bases not matched to a gene. Per the germline V gene, CDR1 is MDHEN and CDR2 is SYDVKM.

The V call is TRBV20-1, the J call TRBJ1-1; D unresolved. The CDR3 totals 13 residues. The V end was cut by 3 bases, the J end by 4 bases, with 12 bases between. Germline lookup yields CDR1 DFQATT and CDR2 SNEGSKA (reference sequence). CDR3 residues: CSASVTLGTEAFF. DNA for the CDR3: TGCAGTGCTAGCGTAACCCTGGGCACTGAAGCTTTCTTT.

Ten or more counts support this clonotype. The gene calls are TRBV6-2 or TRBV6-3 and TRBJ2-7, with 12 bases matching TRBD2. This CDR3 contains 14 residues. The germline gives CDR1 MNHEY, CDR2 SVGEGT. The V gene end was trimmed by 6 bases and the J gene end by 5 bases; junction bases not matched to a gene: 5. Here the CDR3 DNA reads TGTGCCAGCAGCCGGACTAGCGGGATTCACGAGCAGTACTTC. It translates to CASSRTSGIHEQYF.

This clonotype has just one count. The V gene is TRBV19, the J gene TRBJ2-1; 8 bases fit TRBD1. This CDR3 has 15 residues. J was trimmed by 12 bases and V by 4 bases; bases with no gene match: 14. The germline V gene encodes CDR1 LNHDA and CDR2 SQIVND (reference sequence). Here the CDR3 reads CASSTGQGGGFGQFF. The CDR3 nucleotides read TGTGCCAGTAGTACCGGACAGGGCGGCGGTTTTGGGCAGTTCTTC.

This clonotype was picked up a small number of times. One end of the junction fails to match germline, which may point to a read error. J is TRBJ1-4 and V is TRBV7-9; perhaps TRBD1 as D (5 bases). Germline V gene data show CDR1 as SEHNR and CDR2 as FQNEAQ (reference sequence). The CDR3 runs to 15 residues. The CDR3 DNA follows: TGTGCCAGCAGCTTACCGGGGGAGGCTAATGAAAAACTGCTTTTT. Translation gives CASSLPGEANEKLLF.

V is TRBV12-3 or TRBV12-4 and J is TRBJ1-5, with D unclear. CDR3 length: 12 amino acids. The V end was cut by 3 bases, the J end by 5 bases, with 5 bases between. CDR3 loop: CASSFLYQPQHF. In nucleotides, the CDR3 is TGTGCCAGCAGTTTTCTGTATCAGCCCCAGCATTTT.